This T cell receptor beta chain is from a study of T-cell reconstitution after alpha-beta-depleted transplantation in children. Findings of the study overall: The main origin of T-cell counts and diversity one year after transplant was newly produced T cells. Surviving recipient T cells and thymic progenitors accounted for the high day-60 TCRbeta diversity observed in some patients.

About this clonotype itself: The antigen is not known.

This CDR3 is 14 amino acids long. Between the trimmed V and J ends, which lost 1 base and 1 base, there was a span of 11 bases. Germline V CDR1 and CDR2: DFQATT, SNEGSKA (reference sequence). Preparation of the TCRbeta library used unique molecular identifiers. TCRdb re-derived calls from the PCR reads in MiXCR, one entry per CDR3 protein. The table shows around 450,000 distinct CDR3 sequences, with about 45% occurring only once. Sequenced here: PBMCs, sampled before TCRalphabeta/CD19-depleted stem cell transplant. The receptor was isolated from a girl aged 2-10 years with aplastic anemia, due to receive a stem cell transplant. The chain links TRBV20-1 to TRBJ2-7; no reliable D call. As DNA, the CDR3 is TGCAGTGCTAGAGGCGGCCGCTCTTCCTACGAGCAGTACTTC. Its protein product is CSARGGRSSYEQYF.